A single sample gave rise to the 19 T cell receptor beta chains below, sequenced in a study of blood T cell repertoires in COVID-19. Clones were read by immunoSEQ multiplex PCR, and TCRdb kept only the in-frame ones, dropping some. The sample consists of approximately 46,000 clones, less than 85% of them appearing once. The material sequenced was peripheral blood. The receptors derive from a woman between 65 and 79 years old with acute or convalescent COVID-19.

This rearrangement joins TRBV27 to TRBJ1-2; D gene unclear. Trimming removed 2 bases from V and 8 bases from J, with 12 bases in between. The CDR3 is made up of 13 amino acids. CDR1 is MNHEY, CDR2 SMNVEV, per germline (reference sequence). CDR3 DNA: TGTGCCAGCAGTTTACGTGGTGGCGGCGGCTACACCTTC. Protein sequence: CASSLRGGGGYTF.

The chain joins TRBV30 to TRBJ2-1, with 8 bases identical to TRBD2. In germline, CDR1 is GTSNPN, CDR2 SVGIG (reference sequence). The CDR3 contains 14 residues. Losses at the gene ends were 2 bases for V and 11 bases for J; bases not matched to a gene: 11. CDR3 residues: CAWSTPGLVAQQFF. The CDR3 nucleotides read TGTGCCTGGAGTACACCGGGACTAGTAGCACAGCAGTTCTTC.

The chain is built from TRBV24-1 and TRBJ2-5; D perhaps matches TRBD2 (6 bases). This CDR3 region has 14 residues. Per the germline V gene, CDR1 is KGHDR and CDR2 is SFDVKD. V was pared by 5 bases and J by 1 base, with 10 bases between. CDR3 nucleotides: TGTGCCACCAGTGGCGCGGGGTCCCAAGAGACCCAGTACTTC. It specifies CATSGAGSQETQYF.

V and J are TRBV5-5 and TRBJ1-1, with D perhaps matching TRBD1 (5 bases). V lost 2 bases and J lost 3, with 8 bases in between. Germline V gene sequence: CDR1 SGHKS, CDR2 YYEKEE (reference sequence). There are 13 residues in the CDR3. CDR3: CASSFQGDTEAFF. The DNA of the CDR3 is TGTGCCAGCAGCTTCCAAGGGGACACTGAAGCTTTCTTT.

This chain connects TRBV18 to TRBJ1-4, with a weak D call TRBD1 (5 bases). From germline, CDR1 is KGHSH and CDR2 LQKENI. The CDR3 is made up of 16 amino acids. The ends were cut back, 2 bases at V and 8 bases at J, with 18 bases in the middle. The CDR3 coding sequence is TGTGCCAGCTCACCAAGTCAGCCGGTCAAGGGGGAAAAACTGTTTTTT. Protein sequence: CASSPSQPVKGEKLFF.

The rearrangement uses TRBV13 and TRBJ1-5, with a weak D call TRBD1 (5 bases). Trimming cost V 4 bases and J 0 bases, with 13 bases left between them. The CDR3 contains 16 residues. The germline V gene encodes CDR1 PRHDT and CDR2 FYEKMQ (reference sequence). The CDR3 spells CASSSRQKLSNQPQHF. The DNA for the CDR3 is TGTGCCAGCAGCTCCCGACAGAAACTTAGCAATCAGCCCCAGCATTTT.

The rearrangement links TRBV29-1 to TRBJ1-2; D unresolved. Per germline, CDR1 SQVTM and CDR2 ANQGSEA. This CDR3 is 12 amino acids long. Between the trimmed V and J ends, which lost 4 bases and 2 bases, there was a span of 8 bases. The CDR3 protein is CSVGTENYGYTF. CDR3 DNA: TGCAGCGTTGGCACAGAGAACTATGGCTACACCTTC.

The chain couples TRBV18 to TRBJ1-2; 7 nucleotides line up with TRBD1. Per the germline V gene, CDR1 is KGHSH and CDR2 is LQKENI. V lost 4 bases and J lost 5; bases outside the gene matches: 7. The CDR3 is made up of 14 amino acids. Here the CDR3 DNA reads TGTGCCAGCTCACGGAGACAGGGCCCTTATGGCTACACCTTC. Translation: CASSRRQGPYGYTF.

The gene calls are TRBV29-1 and TRBJ2-3, with D tentatively TRBD2 (7 bases). Germline values: CDR1 SQVTM, CDR2 ANQGSEA. V was cut by 4 bases and J by 5 bases, with 13 bases left in between. The CDR3 runs to 13 residues. The CDR3 region is CSVAGGGIDTQYF. CDR3 sequence (DNA): TGCAGCGTTGCGGGGGGCGGGATAGATACGCAGTATTTT.

The genes are TRBV27 and TRBJ2-7, with D maybe TRBD2 (6 bases). The CDR3 spans 16 residues. V was pared by 3 bases and J by 4 bases, with 19 bases between. CDR1 is MNHEY, CDR2 SMNVEV, per germline (reference sequence). The CDR3 loop reads CASSFHRGTTLYEQYF. The CDR3 DNA follows: TGTGCCAGCAGTTTCCACCGGGGGACCACCTTGTACGAGCAGTACTTC.

This clone was picked up a small number of times. CDR3 sequence reads: CASSKRQGAQDEQYF. The CDR3 DNA is TGTGCCAGCAGTAAAAGACAGGGGGCGCAAGACGAGCAGTACTTC. This chain uses TRBV6-2 or TRBV6-3 with TRBJ2-7, with TRBD1 identical over 10 bases. The V and J ends lost 5 bases and 5 bases, in that order; junction bases with no gene match: 9. Germline CDR1 and CDR2: MNHEY and SVGEGT. CDR3 length: 15 residues.

V usage is TRBV19 and J usage is TRBJ1-4; TRBD1 aligns across 7 bases. Germline CDR1 is LNHDA and CDR2 is SQIVND (reference sequence). The CDR3 spans 15 residues. V was pared by 6 bases and J by 8 bases, with 12 bases of the junction left unmatched. The CDR3 is CASSDQQGLGEKLFF. The CDR3 DNA is TGTGCCAGTAGCGACCAACAGGGGTTGGGGGAAAAACTGTTTTTT.

This clone has a single count. J is TRBJ1-4 and V is TRBV28; D remains unclear. The CDR3 is 14 amino acids. Germline loops: CDR1 MDHEN, CDR2 SYDVKM. Trimming removed 10 bases from V and 8 bases from J, with 20 bases in between. The CDR3 is CATKSQVFGEKLFF. For the CDR3, the DNA is TGTGCCACCAAAAGTCAGGTTTTCGGAGAAAAACTGTTTTTT. The whole variable domain, remainder taken from reference TRBV28 and TRBJ1-4, is DVKVTQSSRYLVKRTGEKVFLECVQDMDHENMFWYRQDPGLGLRLIYFSYDVKMKEKGDIPEGYSVSREKKERFSLILESASTNQTSMYLCATKSQVFGEKLFFGSGTQLSVL.

The chain links TRBV2 to TRBJ2-7; the match to TRBD2 covers 9 bases. The length of the CDR3 is 14 residues. CDR1 and CDR2 from the germline V gene are SNHLY and FYNNEI. Trimming removed 5 bases from V and 5 bases from J; junction bases left unmatched: 7. As DNA, the CDR3 is TGTGCCAGCAGTCTAGGAGCGGGAGGCAACGAGCAGTACTTC. This gives the protein CASSLGAGGNEQYF. Supplemented by reference TRBV2 and TRBJ2-7, the full variable domain reads EPEVTQTPSHQVTQMGQEVILRCVPISNHLYFYWYRQILGQKVEFLVSFYNNEISEKSEIFDDQFSVERPDGSNFTLKIRSTKLEDSAMYFCASSLGAGGNEQYFGPGTRLTVT.

This chain uses TRBV5-5 with TRBJ2-7; D is unresolved. Germline V gene lookup returns CDR1 SGHKS and CDR2 YYEKEE (reference sequence). The CDR3 totals 14 residues. V gave up 0 bases and J gave up 6 bases, with 13 bases separating them. The chain's CDR3 is CASSLELSPPEQYF. The CDR3 DNA reads TGTGCCAGCAGCTTGGAACTCTCTCCTCCCGAGCAGTACTTC.

CDR3 DNA sequence: TGTGCCAGCAGTCCCCCGACCGGGACAGGTGACGAGCAGTACTTC. Translating gives CASSPPTGTGDEQYF. The chain employs TRBV28 and TRBJ2-7, with 8 bases aligning to TRBD1. This CDR3 has 15 residues. In germline, CDR1 is MDHEN, CDR2 SYDVKM. The V and J ends lost 5 bases and 5 bases, in that order; junction bases with no gene match: 11.

The rearrangement uses TRBV27 and TRBJ1-5; D gene uncertain. Between the trimmed V and J ends, which lost 3 bases and 5 bases, there was a span of 8 bases. This CDR3 comprises 13 residues. CDR1 and CDR2 (germline): MNHEY, SMNVEV (reference sequence). CDR3 sequence: CASSLTPHQPQHF. The CDR3 DNA reads as TGTGCCAGCAGTTTGACACCACATCAGCCCCAGCATTTT.

The genes are TRBV7-9 and TRBJ2-5, with 7 bases lining up with TRBD1. V shed 6 bases and J 1 base; nucleotides not matched to a gene: 2. The CDR3 spans 13 residues. CDR1 is SEHNR and CDR2 is FQNEAQ in the germline V gene (reference sequence). The CDR3 protein is CASRRDSQETQYF. The CDR3 region has the DNA TGTGCCAGCAGGAGGGACAGCCAAGAGACCCAGTACTTC.

This chain uses TRBV2 with TRBJ1-4, with D maybe TRBD1 (5 bases). CDR1 is SNHLY, CDR2 FYNNEI, per germline. V dropped 3 bases and J dropped 11 bases, with 19 bases sitting between them. The CDR3 sequence is 15 residues long. The CDR3 bases are TGTGCCAGCAGTGATGTAGGGGAGGGGCAATTGAAACTGTTTTTT. The encoded protein is CASSDVGEGQLKLFF.